This is a list of T cell receptor beta chains from one sample in a study of blood T cell repertoires in COVID-19. Sequencing was performed with immunoSEQ multiplex PCR; in TCRdb, only in-frame clones are kept and a portion is missing. This sample carries about 110,000 clones, roughly 82% of them seen once, and the ten largest clones take approximately 17%. The specimen was peripheral blood. These receptor sequences come from a woman in her sixties or seventies with acute or convalescent COVID-19. Each CDR3 is given with its conserved first and last residue. The D gene is left open where the match is weak. Size tells how often a clone was seen (once, few, many) or the class of an expanded clone, and some rows leave it out.

J gene | clone size | V gene | D gene | CDR3 protein | CDR3 DNA
TRBJ2-1 | - | TRBV7-3 | - | CASSSMQGYEQFF | TGTGCCAGCAGCTCTATGCAGGGCTATGAGCAGTTCTTC
TRBJ2-5 | - | TRBV3-1/TRBV3-2 | TRBD2 | CASSPGTSGEQETQYF | TGTGCCAGCAGCCCCGGGACTAGCGGGGAGCAAGAGACCCAGTACTTC
TRBJ1-6 | - | TRBV6-2/TRBV6-3 | - | CASSYSGTEPVALHF | TGTGCCAGCAGTTACAGCGGTACAGAACCTGTGGCCCTCCACTTT
TRBJ2-3 | - | TRBV9 | TRBD2 | CASSPTASGGSWNTDTQYF | TGTGCCAGCAGCCCGACGGCCAGCGGGGGGTCCTGGAACACAGATACGCAGTATTTT
TRBJ1-2 | - | TRBV2 | - | CASAPQGGKTHYYGYTF | TGTGCCAGCGCGCCCCAGGGAGGGAAAACTCACTACTATGGCTACACCTTC
TRBJ1-2 | many | TRBV28 | - | CASSFKGAGYTF | TGTGCCAGCAGTTTTAAAGGGGCTGGCTACACCTTC
TRBJ1-6 | once | TRBV7-9 | TRBD1 | CASSTRQGQDSPLHF | TGTGCCAGCAGCACTCGACAGGGACAGGATTCACCCCTCCACTTT
TRBJ2-3 | - | TRBV30 | TRBD2 | CAWSAGGRADTQYF | TGTGCCTGGAGCGCGGGGGGGCGGGCAGATACGCAGTATTTT
TRBJ2-1 | - | TRBV7-2 | TRBD2 | CASSLGLAGGKNEQFF | TGTGCCAGCAGCTTAGGGCTAGCGGGGGGGAAGAATGAGCAGTTCTTC
TRBJ2-4 | - | TRBV3-1/TRBV3-2 | TRBD2 | CASSFSGGARGNIQYF | TGTGCCAGCAGCTTTAGCGGGGGGGCCCGGGGAAACATTCAGTACTTC
TRBJ1-5 | few | TRBV4-1 | - | CASSQVVGASNQPQHF | TGCGCCAGCAGCCAAGTGGTAGGGGCGAGCAATCAGCCCCAGCATTTT
TRBJ1-1 | - | TRBV7-2 | - | CASRSQGNTEAFF | TGTGCCAGCAGATCACAGGGGAACACTGAAGCTTTCTTT
TRBJ1-4 | - | TRBV6-5 | TRBD1 | CASSYGRGQSNEKLFF | TGTGCCAGCAGTTACGGCAGGGGGCAGTCTAATGAAAAACTGTTTTTT
TRBJ1-2 | - | TRBV6-4 | - | CASSDRDTGRGGYTF | TGTGCCAGCAGTGACCGGGACACCGGACGGGGTGGCTACACCTTC
TRBJ2-2 | once | TRBV5-4 | - | CASSWDSTGELFF | TGTGCCAGCAGCTGGGACTCTACCGGGGAGCTGTTTTTT
TRBJ1-2 | - | TRBV30 | TRBD1 | CAWSMGQSYGYTF | TGTGCCTGGAGTATGGGACAGTCCTATGGCTACACCTTC
TRBJ2-3 | - | TRBV11-2 | - | CASTQQTFDTQYF | TGTGCCAGCACTCAACAAACGTTCGATACGCAGTATTTT
TRBJ2-7 | once | TRBV7-8 | - | CASNPGVGEQYF | TGTGCCAGCAACCCGGGGGTGGGGGAGCAGTACTTC
TRBJ2-2 | - | TRBV24-1 | - | CATSDDQGFLNTGELFF | TGTGCCACCAGTGATGATCAGGGGTTTCTGAACACCGGGGAGCTGTTTTTT
TRBJ2-5 | - | TRBV6-5 | TRBD2 | CASSYSAGPQETQYF | TGTGCCAGCAGTTACTCAGCGGGACCCCAAGAGACCCAGTACTTC
TRBJ1-4 | - | TRBV20-1 | - | CSATGEEKLFF | TGCAGTGCTACGGGGGAAGAAAAACTGTTTTTT
TRBJ2-7 | many | TRBV4-2 | - | CASSQGWAGDEQYF | TGTGCCAGCAGCCAAGGGTGGGCAGGGGACGAGCAGTACTTC
TRBJ1-2 | - | TRBV11-3 | - | CASSQDIEPWSYTF | TGTGCCAGCAGCCAGGACATCGAACCCTGGAGCTACACCTTC
TRBJ2-6 | - | TRBV30 | - | CAWSVNREKYSGANVLTF | TGTGCCTGGAGTGTGAACAGGGAGAAGTACTCTGGGGCCAACGTCCTGACTTTC
TRBJ2-5 | few | TRBV5-1 | TRBD2 | CASSLGTSGGQETQYF | TGCGCCAGCAGCTTGGGGACTAGCGGGGGACAAGAGACCCAGTACTTC
TRBJ2-7 | - | TRBV4-1 | TRBD2 | CASSQGLAGLYEQYF | TGCGCCAGCAGCCAGGGACTAGCGGGGCTTTACGAGCAGTACTTC
TRBJ1-2 | - | TRBV2 | TRBD1 | CASKLGQGESNYGYTF | TGTGCCAGCAAACTGGGGCAGGGGGAATCCAACTATGGCTACACCTTC
TRBJ2-1 | - | TRBV7-9 | - | CASSRGSSSYNEQFF | TGTGCCAGCAGCCGTGGTTCGAGCTCCTACAATGAGCAGTTCTTC
TRBJ1-1 | - | TRBV10-3 | - | CAILRGLNTEAFF | TGTGCCATCCTCCGGGGTTTGAACACTGAAGCTTTCTTT
TRBJ1-6 | - | TRBV19 | - | CASTPRASSGSPLHF | TGTGCCAGTACCCCACGGGCCTCGTCAGGGTCACCCCTCCACTTT
TRBJ2-5 | - | TRBV7-7 | TRBD1 | CASSPNWDSAETQYF | TGTGCCAGCAGCCCGAACTGGGACAGCGCGGAGACCCAGTACTTC
TRBJ1-6 | - | TRBV7-9 | - | CASSPLGAVPLHF | TGTGCCAGCAGCCCTCTAGGGGCAGTGCCCCTCCACTTT